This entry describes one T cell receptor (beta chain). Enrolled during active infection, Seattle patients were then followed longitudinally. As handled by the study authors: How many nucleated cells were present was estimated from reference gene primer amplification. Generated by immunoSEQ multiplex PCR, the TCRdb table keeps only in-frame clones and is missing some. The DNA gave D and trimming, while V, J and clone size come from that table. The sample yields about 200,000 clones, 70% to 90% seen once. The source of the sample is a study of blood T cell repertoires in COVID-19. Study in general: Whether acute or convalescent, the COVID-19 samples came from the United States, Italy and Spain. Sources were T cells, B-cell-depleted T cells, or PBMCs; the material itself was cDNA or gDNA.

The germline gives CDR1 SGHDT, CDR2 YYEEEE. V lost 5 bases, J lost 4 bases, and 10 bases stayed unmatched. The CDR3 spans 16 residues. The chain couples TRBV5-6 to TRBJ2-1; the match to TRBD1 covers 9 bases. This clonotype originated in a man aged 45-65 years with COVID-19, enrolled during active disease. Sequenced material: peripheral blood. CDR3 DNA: TGTGCCAGCAGGCCCGACAGGGGGTTGGGATACAATGAGCAGTTCTTC. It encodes CASRPDRGLGYNEQFF.